Shown below are 26 T cell receptor beta chains from a single sample sequenced in a study of T cell repertoires in cytomegalovirus infection. MiXCR was run by TCRdb on the reads, yielding one entry per CDR3 protein. The sample lists more than 300,000 distinct CDR3 sequences, nearly 35% occurring once. For these receptors, no antigen is known. Sequenced material: cultured PBMCs, taken from culture after CMV antigen stimulation. The source is a human donor in good health (CMV status not recorded). Some clones in this sample may be carry-over from other donors' samples.

This rearrangement joins TRBV12-3 or TRBV12-4 to TRBJ2-2; 7 bases line up with TRBD2. Losses at the gene ends were 3 bases for V and 4 bases for J; bases not matched to a gene: 5. This CDR3 spans 15 amino acids. CDR3 amino acids: CASSLGGRGTGELFF. The CDR3 DNA is TGTGCCAGCAGTTTGGGGGGGAGAGGCACCGGGGAGCTGTTTTTT.

This chain's CDR3 is CASSYSKAGPYEQYV. CDR3 DNA: TGTGCCAGCAGTTACTCGAAGGCGGGTCCCTACGAGCAGTACGTC. The V call is TRBV6-2 or TRBV6-3, the J call TRBJ2-7; TRBD2 might be the D (5 bases). CDR3 length: 15 amino acids. Germline assignment: CDR1 MNHEY and CDR2 SVGEGT. V dropped 0 bases and J dropped 2 bases, with 11 bases sitting between them.

In this sample, this clonotype turned up many times. This sequence joins TRBV11-3 and TRBJ2-3, with D tentatively TRBD2 (6 bases). The CDR3 length is 13 residues. Germline-derived CDR1 and CDR2 are SGHNT and YENEEA. Trimming pared 8 bases from V and 2 bases from J, leaving 11 bases between. The CDR3 reads CASRRGFTDTQYF. The CDR3 nucleotides read TGTGCCAGCCGGCGGGGATTCACAGATACGCAGTATTTT.

The genes are TRBV7-2 and TRBJ2-2; no firm D call. Germline assignment: CDR1 SGHTA and CDR2 FQGNSA. V lost 5 bases to trimming and J lost 5 bases, with 9 bases between them. This CDR3 spans 13 amino acids. The CDR3 loop is CASSPRMTGELFF. Written as DNA, the CDR3 is TGTGCCAGCAGCCCCCGAATGACCGGGGAGCTGTTTTTT.

This sequence joins TRBV4-1 and TRBJ2-2, with D hard to call. Germline CDR1 MGHRA, CDR2 YSYEKL. This CDR3 is built from 16 residues. V lost 0 bases and J lost 1, with 9 bases in between. Here the CDR3 reads CASSQDRQENTGELFF. CDR3 nucleotide sequence: TGCGCCAGCAGCCAAGACAGGCAGGAGAACACCGGGGAGCTGTTTTTT.

The chain combines TRBV7-8 with TRBJ2-6; D is ambiguous. This CDR3 comprises 17 residues. The V gene's germline CDR1 is SGHVS and CDR2 FQNEAQ. Deletions cut 1 base from V and 0 bases from J, with 10 bases between. The DNA of the CDR3 is TGTGCCAGCAGCTTAGAGGCTTTCCCCTCTGGGGCCAACGTCCTGACTTTC. This sequence encodes CASSLEAFPSGANVLTF.

The J gene is TRBJ1-2, the V gene TRBV4-3; 11 bases align to TRBD1. Germline V gene lookup returns CDR1 LGHNA and CDR2 YSLEER. The junction had 6 bases not matched to a gene; V was cut back by 1 base and J by 8 bases. This CDR3 contains 15 residues. CDR3 sequence reads: CASSQAPGQGGGYTF. In nucleotides, the CDR3 is TGCGCCAGCAGCCAAGCCCCGGGACAGGGGGGAGGCTACACCTTC.

The sample holds a few counts of this clonotype. V is TRBV7-2 and J is TRBJ2-3, with TRBD2 matching over 8 bases. The germline V gene has CDR1 SGHTA and CDR2 FQGNSA. Unmatched junction bases numbered 2, after V lost 2 bases and J lost 1 base. The CDR3 has 15 amino acids. The CDR3 sequence: CASSLSAGGTDTQYF. The CDR3 coding sequence is TGTGCCAGCAGCTTATCAGCGGGGGGCACAGATACGCAGTATTTT.

This clonotype was seen ten or more times. The V call is TRBV10-2, the J call TRBJ1-3; D gene uncertain. The V gene's germline CDR1 is WSHSY and CDR2 SAAADI. There are 16 residues in the CDR3. Trimming took off 3 bases at V and 0 bases at J, with 12 bases between the two ends. Written as DNA, the CDR3 is TGCGCCAGCAGTGACCCCGGACCTCTCTCTGGAAACACCATATATTTT. As protein: CASSDPGPLSGNTIYF.

This clonotype was observed a few times. J is TRBJ2-3 and V is TRBV2, with 8 nucleotides matching TRBD2. This CDR3 has 16 amino acids. Germline V lookup: CDR1 SNHLY, CDR2 FYNNEI. V dropped 7 bases and J dropped 10; count of bases not matched to a gene: 19. CDR3 coding DNA: TGTGCCAGCACGAAACCCGGGCGGGAGGTTTCACGGGCGCAGTATTTT. Translated: CASTKPGREVSRAQYF.

Ten or more counts support this clonotype. The DNA of the CDR3 is TGTGCCAGCAGCCCGCTAGCGGGAGGGAGGTCCAATGAGCAGTTCTTC. Encoded protein: CASSPLAGGRSNEQFF. The chain is built from TRBV7-2 and TRBJ2-1; 12 bases line up with TRBD2. In germline, CDR1 is SGHTA, CDR2 FQGNSA. This CDR3 region has 16 residues. The V gene end was trimmed by 5 bases and the J gene end by 6 bases; junction bases not matched to a gene: 8.

The chain uses TRBV5-1 and TRBJ2-1, with TRBD2 matching over 9 bases. The germline V gene encodes CDR1 SGHRS and CDR2 YFSETQ. V was clipped by 3 bases and J by 9 bases; unmatched bases: 10. The CDR3 covers 15 residues. The CDR3 region has the DNA TGCGCCAGCAGCTCGGCCCGAGCGGGAGGCGCTGAGCAGTTCTTC. Its protein is CASSSARAGGAEQFF.

This clonotype was picked up a small number of times. The rearrangement links TRBV24-1 to TRBJ1-2; the D is unclear. Germline lookup yields CDR1 KGHDR and CDR2 SFDVKD. This CDR3 has 13 amino acids. With 6 bases removed from V and 6 bases from J, the gap between germline ends came to 13 bases. CDR3 in amino acids: CATSKGPTDGYTF. Written as DNA, the CDR3 is TGTGCCACCAGTAAAGGGCCTACGGATGGCTACACCTTC.

This clonotype was recorded once. This sequence joins TRBV6-6 and TRBJ2-7, with TRBD1 identical over 7 bases. The CDR3 is 13 amino acids. From germline, CDR1 is MNHNY and CDR2 SVGAGI (reference sequence). The J segment lost 3 bases and the V segment lost 5 bases, leaving 4 bases of the junction unmatched. The chain's CDR3 is CASSQGQIYEQYV. The CDR3 DNA is TGTGCCAGCAGTCAGGGACAGATCTACGAGCAGTACGTC.

The chain uses TRBV12-3 or TRBV12-4 and TRBJ1-5; TRBD1 aligns across 8 bases. Germline trimming cut 6 bases from V and 0 bases from J; bases unmatched to any gene: 1. This CDR3 region has 14 residues. CDR3 sequence (DNA): TGTGCCAGCAGAGACAGGGGTAGCAATCAGCCCCAGCATTTT. Its translation is CASRDRGSNQPQHF.

This chain connects TRBV4-3 to TRBJ2-1, with 9 bases that match TRBD2. Germline CDR1 LGHNA, CDR2 YSLEER. The junction had 5 bases not matched to a gene; V was cut back by 1 base and J by 10 bases. The CDR3 contains 14 residues. CDR3 sequence: CASSQGALAGEQFF. In DNA, the CDR3 is TGCGCCAGCAGCCAAGGTGCCCTAGCGGGAGAGCAGTTCTTC.

This sequence joins TRBV20-1 and TRBJ1-1; D gene ambiguous. The germline gives CDR1 DFQATT, CDR2 SNEGSKA (reference sequence). The CDR3 extends over 13 amino acids. V lost 0 bases, J lost 1 base, and 6 bases lay in between. The CDR3 nucleotides read TGCAGTGCTAGAGAAGCCCCGAACACTGAAGCTTTCTTT. Translated: CSAREAPNTEAFF.

This clonotype was seen only once. This chain joins TRBV6-8 and TRBJ2-2; 9 bases are a match to TRBD2. The V gene end was trimmed by 0 bases and the J gene end by 5 bases; junction bases not matched to a gene: 7. The CDR3 covers 17 residues. CDR1 MNHGY and CDR2 SAAAGT come from the germline V gene. CDR3: CASSYSFSGSGTGELFF. Here the CDR3 DNA reads TGTGCCAGCAGTTACTCGTTTAGCGGGAGCGGGACCGGGGAGCTGTTTTTT.

The chain couples TRBV4-3 to TRBJ2-3; D is perhaps TRBD1 (6 bases). CDR1 is LGHNA, CDR2 YSLEER, per germline. Trimming cost V 3 bases and J 4 bases, with 11 bases left between them. CDR3 size: 14 residues. The CDR3: CASSQRDKSDTQYF. The DNA of the CDR3 is TGCGCCAGCAGCCAGAGGGACAAGTCAGATACGCAGTATTTT.

The rearrangement joins TRBV4-3 to TRBJ2-1; 7 positions match TRBD2. With V trimmed by 0 bases and J by 4 bases, 3 bases remained unmatched. CDR3 size: 15 residues. From germline, CDR1 is LGHNA and CDR2 YSLEER. The CDR3 sequence is CASSQDGGSYNEQFF. CDR3 in DNA: TGCGCCAGCAGCCAAGATGGCGGGAGTTACAATGAGCAGTTCTTC.

This clonotype was found a few times. CDR3 DNA: TGTGCCAGCAGCCCGGGACAGGGTCCAGAGACCCAGTACTTC. Its translation: CASSPGQGPETQYF. The V gene is TRBV11-2, the J gene TRBJ2-5; 9 positions agree with TRBD1. J gave up 4 bases and V 5 bases, and 5 bases lay outside the gene matches. The CDR3 has 14 amino acids. Germline CDR1 SGHAT, CDR2 FQNNGV.

This clonotype has only a few counts. The chain combines TRBV12-3 or TRBV12-4 with TRBJ2-7, with 7 nucleotides matching TRBD2. Germline trimming cut 2 bases from V and 3 bases from J; bases unmatched to any gene: 10. CDR3 length: 16 residues. The CDR3 spells CASSLSSGSLLYEQYF. The CDR3 bases are TGTGCCAGCAGTTTATCTAGCGGTTCGCTCCTCTACGAGCAGTACTTC.

This clonotype was observed at least ten times. J is TRBJ2-4 and V is TRBV19; D is uncertain. Germline V CDR1 and CDR2: LNHDA, SQIVND (reference sequence). V was cut by 3 bases and J by 0 bases, with 12 bases left in between. The CDR3 runs to 16 residues. The CDR3 protein is CASSMPDQLAKNIQYF. The CDR3 nucleotides are TGTGCCAGTAGTATGCCGGATCAACTAGCCAAAAACATTCAGTACTTC.

The chain combines TRBV12-5 with TRBJ2-1, with D unresolved. The germline V and J ends were trimmed by 0 bases and 2 bases, with 14 bases remaining between them. CDR1 is LGHNT and CDR2 is FRNRAP in the germline V gene. The length of the CDR3 is 17 residues. The CDR3 DNA is TGTGCTAGTGGTTTGGTACTCTCAGCCTCTACCTACAATGAGCAGTTCTTC. Protein sequence: CASGLVLSASTYNEQFF.

The chain links TRBV7-2 to TRBJ2-2, with TRBD2 matching over 13 bases. CDR1 is SGHTA, CDR2 FQGNSA, per germline. CDR3 length equals 16 residues. V was clipped by 5 bases and J by 4 bases; unmatched bases: 4. The CDR3 reads CASSPRTSGSTGELFF. CDR3 nucleotide sequence: TGTGCCAGCAGCCCGAGGACTAGCGGGAGCACCGGGGAGCTGTTTTTT.

This clonotype came up a few times. The chain carries TRBV7-8 and TRBJ2-1; the match to TRBD2 covers 7 bases. CDR3 size: 17 residues. CDR1 SGHVS and CDR2 FQNEAQ come from the germline V gene. V lost 4 bases and J lost 6; bases outside the gene matches: 15. In nucleotides, the CDR3 is TGTGCCAGCAGCTCCCGCCGGGCGGGAGTGCCGGCCAATGAGCAGTTCTTC. Protein product: CASSSRRAGVPANEQFF.